Shown below are 29 T cell receptor beta chains from a single sample sequenced in a study of T cell responses to AZD1222 COVID-19 vaccine. Assay: immunoSEQ multiplex PCR; the TCRdb copy retains only in-frame clones and omits some. The sample includes roughly 180,000 clones, 90% of them seen just once. Sequencing used peripheral blood, obtained on day 0 of AZD1222 vaccination. These receptors all stem from an adult in good health.

Only one count was recorded for this clone. The chain links TRBV5-8 to TRBJ1-2; perhaps TRBD1 as D (6 bases). Germline lookup yields CDR1 SGHTS and CDR2 YDEGEE. This CDR3 has 18 amino acids. Trimming removed 4 bases from V and 0 bases from J, with 22 bases in between. CDR3 sequence (DNA): TGTGCCAGCAGCCGGGCCGCCCCGGACAGACCGTCTAACTATGGCTACACCTTC. Translation gives CASSRAAPDRPSNYGYTF.

The rearrangement links TRBV7-6 to TRBJ1-1; 10 bases align to TRBD1. The J segment lost 1 base and the V segment lost 5 bases, leaving 4 bases of the junction unmatched. The CDR3 extends over 15 amino acids. Germline lookup yields CDR1 SGHVS and CDR2 FNYEAQ. As DNA, the CDR3 is TGTGCCAGCAGCCCGACAGGGGGCCCGAACACTGAAGCTTTCTTT. This translates into CASSPTGGPNTEAFF. The variable domain in full, with the rest retrieved from reference TRBV7-6 and TRBJ1-1, is GAGVSQSPRYKVTKRGQDVALRCDPISGHVSLYWYRQALGQGPEFLTYFNYEAQQDKSGLPNDRFSAERPEGSISTLTIQRTEQRDSAMYRCASSPTGGPNTEAFFGQGTRLTVV.

The chain joins TRBV7-2 to TRBJ1-5, with a tentative D call TRBD1 (5 bases). V lost 1 base, J lost 9 bases, and 13 bases lay in between. CDR1 and CDR2 (germline): SGHTA, FQGNSA. CDR3 length: 14 amino acids. DNA of the CDR3: TGTGCCAGCAGCTTAGGGGGGTCGCTGACGCCCCAGCATTTT. Translated, it gives CASSLGGSLTPQHF.

The V and J genes are TRBV12-5 and TRBJ1-1; weak D call: TRBD1 (5 bases). V lost 4 bases, J lost 6 bases, and 12 bases lay in between. Looked up from germline, CDR1 is LGHNT and CDR2 is FRNRAP. The length of the CDR3 is 13 residues. CDR3 in DNA: TGTGCTAGTGGTTATGGGGGGAGGGCTGAAGCTTTCTTT. Its translation is CASGYGGRAEAFF.

V gene TRBV27 combines with J gene TRBJ1-5; weak D call: TRBD1 (6 bases). Germline V lookup: CDR1 MNHEY, CDR2 SMNVEV (reference sequence). The CDR3 sequence is 15 residues long. The V and J ends lost 2 bases and 6 bases respectively, with 14 bases between them. CDR3 protein: CASSLGGGPSQPQHF. The CDR3 DNA reads as TGTGCCAGCAGTTTAGGAGGGGGTCCAAGTCAGCCCCAGCATTTT.

This sequence joins TRBV21-1 and TRBJ1-5; no DNA check was done on the table's D call, TRBD1. TRBV21-1 constitutes a pseudogene. This CDR3 contains 16 residues. CDR3 nucleotide sequence: TGTGCCAGCGCCGGAAATGGGGCAGGGGCCAATCAGCCCCAGCATTTT. Translation: CASAGNGAGANQPQHF.

V usage is TRBV5-1 and J usage is TRBJ2-1, with 7 nucleotides matching TRBD2. Germline CDR1 SGHRS, CDR2 YFSETQ. V lost 6 bases, J lost 1 base, and 10 bases stayed unmatched. The CDR3 totals 16 residues. The CDR3 sequence is CASTVGTTLSYNEQFF. For the CDR3, the DNA is TGCGCCAGCACCGTAGGGACTACGCTTTCCTACAATGAGCAGTTCTTC.

This chain uses TRBV10-3 with TRBJ2-5; unclear D gene. Germline values: CDR1 ENHRY, CDR2 SYGVKD. V dropped 2 bases and J dropped 9 bases, with 10 bases sitting between them. This CDR3 region has 12 residues. CDR3 sequence (DNA): TGTGCCATCAGTGAGAGCAGTCTGGCCCAGTACTTC. As protein: CAISESSLAQYF.

The chain carries TRBV5-3 and TRBJ2-7; TRBD2 aligns across 8 bases. TRBV5-3 is marked as an open reading frame, function uncertain. The ends lost 8 bases at V and 3 bases at J; junction bases unmatched: 10. The CDR3 spans 14 residues. The CDR3 here is CARTRGARGYEQYF. The CDR3 bases are TGTGCCAGGACGCGGGGGGCCAGGGGCTACGAGCAGTACTTC.

V and J are TRBV18 and TRBJ2-7, with TRBD2 matching over 7 bases. J was trimmed by 1 base and V by 0 bases; bases with no gene match: 0. Germline V gives CDR1 KGHSH, CDR2 LQKENI. This CDR3 has 14 residues. Written as DNA, the CDR3 is TGTGCCAGCTCACCACCGGGGGGGTCCTACGAGCAGTACTTC. It is translated as CASSPPGGSYEQYF.

The CDR3 region is CAISENLGLDGELFF. The CDR3 nucleotides are TGTGCCATCAGTGAGAATCTGGGGCTGGACGGGGAGCTGTTTTTT. The chain combines TRBV10-3 with TRBJ2-2, with D perhaps TRBD1 (5 bases). This CDR3 comprises 15 residues. V gave up 2 bases and J gave up 7 bases, with 14 bases separating them. Germline lookup yields CDR1 ENHRY and CDR2 SYGVKD.

This rearrangement joins TRBV5-4 to TRBJ2-2; 8 bases match TRBD2. Looked up from germline, CDR1 is SGHNT and CDR2 is YYREEE (reference sequence). V trimming: 0 bases; J trimming: 3 bases; junction bases outside the gene matches: 1. CDR3 length: 15 residues. The CDR3 DNA follows: TGTGCCAGCAGCTTGGGGGGACTAGACACCGGGGAGCTGTTTTTT. It is translated as CASSLGGLDTGELFF.

This chain uses TRBV7-3 with TRBJ2-3; no clear D gene. The germline V and J ends were trimmed by 5 bases and 4 bases, with 16 bases remaining between them. Germline CDR1 is SGHTA and CDR2 is FQGTGA. The CDR3 runs to 15 residues. CDR3 region: CASSPFTAAADTQYF. The CDR3 DNA reads as TGTGCCAGCAGCCCATTCACCGCCGCAGCAGATACGCAGTATTTT.

The chain uses TRBV7-9 and TRBJ1-5, with 7 bases matching TRBD1. This CDR3 contains 14 residues. J was trimmed by 0 bases and V by 10 bases; bases with no gene match: 6. Germline loops: CDR1 SEHNR, CDR2 FQNEAQ (reference sequence). The CDR3 nucleotides read TGTGCCATTGGGACAGACTATAGCAATCAGCCCCAGCATTTT. Amino acids: CAIGTDYSNQPQHF.

The rearrangement joins TRBV3-1 (or the pseudogene TRBV3-2) to TRBJ2-2; unclear D gene. V was shortened by 0 bases and J by 5 bases, with 7 bases between the two germline ends. Germline V gene data show CDR1 as LGHDT and CDR2 as YNNKEL (reference sequence). This CDR3 has 14 amino acids. The CDR3 protein is CASSQDDLTGELFF. CDR3 DNA sequence: TGTGCCAGCAGCCAAGACGATTTAACCGGGGAGCTGTTTTTT.

This sequence joins TRBV7-8 and TRBJ2-1, with D tentatively TRBD1 (6 bases). V was pared by 5 bases and J by 2 bases, with 16 bases between. Per the germline V gene, CDR1 is SGHVS and CDR2 is FQNEAQ. This CDR3 comprises 16 residues. The CDR3 loop is CASSHQNRVAYNEQFF. The CDR3 region has the DNA TGTGCCAGCAGCCACCAGAACAGGGTGGCCTACAATGAGCAGTTCTTC.

This clone was picked up one time. The chain uses TRBV19 and TRBJ2-5; D is uncertain. Trimming shortened V by 3 bases and J by 5 bases, and 16 bases separated the two germline ends. Per the germline V gene, CDR1 is LNHDA and CDR2 is SQIVND (reference sequence). The CDR3 has 15 residues. The DNA for the CDR3 is TGTGCCAGTAGTATCGGGCTTAGGCTGGGTGAGACCCAGTACTTC. This translates into CASSIGLRLGETQYF.

The CDR3 spells CASSKNTGGTEAFF. The DNA for the CDR3 is TGTGCCAGCAGTAAAAACACAGGGGGCACTGAAGCTTTCTTT. The chain is built from TRBV27 and TRBJ1-1; 8 bases agree with TRBD1. The J segment lost 4 bases and the V segment lost 5 bases, leaving 6 bases of the junction unmatched. Germline values: CDR1 MNHEY, CDR2 SMNVEV (reference sequence). The CDR3 spans 14 residues.

The J gene is TRBJ1-4, the V gene TRBV4-3, with D possibly TRBD1 on 5 matching bases. The germline V gene encodes CDR1 LGHNA and CDR2 YSLEER. V was pared by 0 bases and J by 2 bases, with 7 bases between. The CDR3 is 15 amino acids. The CDR3 protein is CASSQDRATNEKLFF. The CDR3 DNA reads TGCGCCAGCAGCCAAGACAGGGCGACTAATGAAAAACTGTTTTTT.

This chain connects TRBV5-1 to TRBJ2-7; the match to TRBD1 covers 7 bases. Germline values: CDR1 SGHRS, CDR2 YFSETQ. The CDR3 is 15 residues long. J gave up 3 bases and V 7 bases, and 13 bases lay outside the gene matches. Here the CDR3 DNA reads TGCGCCAGCGCCCTCGGGGACAGTTTAATCTACGAGCAGTACTTC. Translation: CASALGDSLIYEQYF.

The J gene is TRBJ1-1, the V gene TRBV30; no clear D. Germline V gene lookup returns CDR1 GTSNPN and CDR2 SVGIG (reference sequence). Trimming took off 0 bases at V and 5 bases at J, with 7 bases between the two ends. This CDR3 has 12 amino acids. The CDR3 nucleotides read TGTGCCTGGAGTGTACTGGGGACTGAAGCTTTCTTT. It codes for CAWSVLGTEAFF. Full variable domain (remainder filled in from reference TRBV30 and TRBJ1-1): SQTIHQWPATLVQPVGSPLSLECTVEGTSNPNLYWYRQAAGRGLQLLFYSVGIGQISSEVPQNLSASRPQDRQFILSSKKLLLSDSGFYLCAWSVLGTEAFFGQGTRLTVV.

The V call is TRBV9, the J call TRBJ2-2; D not resolved. Germline CDR1 is SGDLS and CDR2 is YYNGEE. The CDR3 has 14 residues. Trimming stripped 0 bases from V and 3 bases from J, with 6 bases between. CDR3 region: CASSVAADTGELFF. CDR3 nucleotides: TGTGCCAGCAGCGTAGCGGCGGACACCGGGGAGCTGTTTTTT. The complete variable domain, with remaining parts taken from reference TRBV9 and TRBJ2-2, reads DSGVTQTPKHLITATGQRVTLRCSPRSGDLSVYWYQQSLDQGLQFLIQYYNGEERAKGNILERFSAQQFPDLHSELNLSSLELGDSALYFCASSVAADTGELFFGEGSRLTVL.

The gene calls are TRBV3-1 (or the pseudogene TRBV3-2) and TRBJ2-3; D could derive from TRBD1 or TRBD2 (6 bases each). Deletions cut 4 bases from V and 0 bases from J, with 14 bases between. The CDR3 extends over 16 amino acids. CDR1 is LGHDT, CDR2 YNNKEL, per germline (reference sequence). CDR3 bases: TGTGCCAGCAGCCCGTACGGGGGCGTCAGCACAGATACGCAGTATTTT. This gives the protein CASSPYGGVSTDTQYF.

Details on this clone: The germline gene is not matched at one end of the junction; a read error may be the cause. The rearrangement links TRBV13 to TRBJ1-3; D is unresolved. The germline V gene has CDR1 PRHDT and CDR2 FYEKMQ (reference sequence). This CDR3 is 12 amino acids long. The CDR3 loop reads CASRLAGNTIYF. The CDR3 DNA is TGTGCCAGCAGATTAGCCGGAAACACCATATATTTT.

V and J are TRBV6-5 and TRBJ1-2; D unclear. CDR3 length: 14 amino acids. Trimming stripped 6 bases from V and 3 bases from J, with 14 bases between. CDR1 and CDR2 (germline): MNHEY, SVGAGI. The CDR3 reads CASRRRGSDYGYTF. CDR3 DNA sequence: TGTGCCAGCAGAAGAAGAGGTTCTGACTATGGCTACACCTTC.

V is TRBV5-4 and J is TRBJ2-2, with 12 bases matching TRBD1. The germline CDR1 and CDR2 sequences are SGHNT and YYREEE (reference sequence). CDR3 size: 17 residues. Germline trimming cut 0 bases from V and 4 bases from J; bases unmatched to any gene: 4. This CDR3 reads CASSLVGQGAITGELFF. CDR3 coding DNA: TGTGCCAGCAGCTTGGTGGGACAGGGGGCAATCACCGGGGAGCTGTTTTTT.

The genes are TRBV27 and TRBJ1-6; D is unresolved. The CDR3 totals 14 residues. From germline, CDR1 is MNHEY and CDR2 SMNVEV (reference sequence). The chain's CDR3 is CASWGAVSNSPLHF. The CDR3 DNA is TGTGCGTCGTGGGGAGCAGTAAGTAATTCACCCCTCCACTTT.

This chain uses TRBV7-6 with TRBJ1-2; 12 bases align to TRBD1. Trimming at V came to 4 bases and at J to 8 bases, leaving 8 bases not matched to a gene. This CDR3 region has 15 residues. Per the germline V gene, CDR1 is SGHVS and CDR2 is FNYEAQ. This CDR3 reads CASSSRGQGARGYTF. In nucleotides, the CDR3 is TGTGCCAGCAGCTCCCGGGGACAGGGGGCCCGCGGCTACACCTTC.

As DNA, the CDR3 is TGTGCCAGCAGCACGGGGATGACTGAAGCTTTCTTT. It encodes CASSTGMTEAFF. The chain recombines TRBV27 with TRBJ1-1; unclear D gene. Germline assignment: CDR1 MNHEY and CDR2 SMNVEV (reference sequence). V was trimmed by 6 bases and J by 5 bases, leaving 10 bases between them. The CDR3 runs to 12 residues.